This T cell receptor (beta chain) was profiled in a study of OX40 agonist ivuxolimab in advanced cancers. Study in general: Patients were dosed with the agonistic anti-OX40 (CD134) antibody ivuxolimab. The eligibility criteria allowed prior anti-PD-1, anti-PD-L1 or anti-CTLA-4 therapy, and approximately 40% had some.

This CDR3 region has 12 residues. CDR1 is MNHNS and CDR2 is SASEGT in the germline V gene. V was pared by 0 bases and J by 15 bases, with 12 bases between. Here immunoSEQ multiplex PCR was the method, and the copy in TCRdb shows in-frame clones only, minus some. The data show 100,000 or so clones, less than 90% seen once. The timepoints at which blood was sampled were baseline, cycle 4 day 1, and cycle 7 day 1. The V and J genes are TRBV6-1 and TRBJ1-5; unclear D gene. The sequence was obtained from an adult with an advanced solid tumor such as melanoma, head and neck, liver or kidney cancer. The material sequenced was CD4+ or CD8+ T cells sorted from blood, taken in a trial of the OX40 agonist ivuxolimab. The CDR3 bases are TGTGCCAGCAGTGAAGCCGAACTTATTAGGCATTTT. Translating gives CASSEAELIRHF.